A selection of T cell receptor beta chains follows, all from one sample in a study of blood T cells in healthy people across ages. Via MiXCR, TCRdb re-called the 5' RACE reads, giving one row per CDR3 protein. The sample holds over a million distinct CDR3 sequences, around 55% seen once. The specimen sequenced was blood. These receptors all come from a man younger than 30 in good health. Both conserved end residues are part of each CDR3. A D gene is named only where the DNA matches it firmly. Size is stated for part of the rows, as once, few or many counts, or as a class when the clone is expanded.

D gene	V gene	J gene	clone size	CDR3 protein	CDR3 DNA
NA	TRBV7-9	TRBJ2-1	NA	CASSLVSRSGNEQFF	TGTGCCAGCAGCTTAGTGTCCCGGTCAGGCAATGAGCAGTTCTTC
NA	TRBV5-4	TRBJ2-1	few	CASRWGNNEQFF	TGTGCCAGCCGTTGGGGGAACAATGAGCAGTTCTTC
NA	TRBV4-1	TRBJ2-1	few	CASSPFNYNEQFF	TGCGCCAGCAGCCCGTTTAACTACAATGAGCAGTTCTTC
TRBD2	TRBV27	TRBJ2-4	NA	CASSYPGLAGHSHRQYF	TGTGCCAGCAGTTATCCGGGACTAGCGGGCCACTCTCATCGGCAGTACTTC
TRBD2	TRBV27	TRBJ2-7	few	CASSQGTSGIFEQYF	TGTGCCAGCAGTCAAGGGACTAGCGGGATATTCGAGCAGTACTTC
NA	TRBV10-1	TRBJ2-2	NA	CASRPSTGELFF	TGCGCCAGCCGCCCCTCCACCGGGGAGCTGTTTTTT
NA	TRBV3-1	TRBJ2-2	NA	CASSRQPLENTGELFF	TGTGCCAGCAGCCGACAGCCACTAGAGAACACCGGGGAGCTGTTTTTT
NA	TRBV20-1	TRBJ2-1	NA	CSADQGTINNNEQFF	TGCAGTGCCGACCAGGGGACAATTAATAACAATGAGCAGTTCTTC
TRBD2	TRBV27	TRBJ2-1	NA	CASSLRTSGMGEQFF	TGTGCCAGCAGTCTTAGGACTAGCGGGATGGGTGAGCAGTTCTTC
NA	TRBV6-1	TRBJ1-2	NA	CASSENTWTNYGYTF	TGTGCCAGCAGTGAAAACACATGGACTAACTATGGCTACACCTTC
TRBD1	TRBV6-5	TRBJ2-5	NA	CASSDRASGETQYF	TGTGCTAGCAGTGACAGGGCATCGGGAGAGACCCAGTACTTC
NA	TRBV29-1	TRBJ2-3	NA	CSGITDTQYF	TGCAGCGGGATCACAGATACGCAGTATTTT
NA	TRBV2	TRBJ2-1	NA	CASIDRVVRNEQFF	TGTGCCAGCATTGATCGCGTAGTAAGGAATGAGCAGTTCTTC
NA	TRBV4-3	TRBJ2-3	NA	CASSQDLSGAGDTQYF	TGCGCCAGCAGCCAAGATCTTTCGGGGGCCGGAGATACGCAGTATTTT
NA	TRBV7-9	TRBJ2-7	few	CASSLTPEQYF	TGTGCCAGCAGCTTGACCCCCGAGCAGTACTTC
NA	TRBV14	TRBJ2-7	NA	CASKTTGPYEQYF	TGTGCCAGCAAGACCACGGGCCCCTACGAGCAGTACTTC
NA	TRBV29-1	TRBJ2-1	NA	CSAGRGLENEQFF	TGCAGCGCTGGACGCGGATTAGAAAATGAGCAGTTCTTC
NA	TRBV20-1	TRBJ2-1	few	CSAPSGTEFF	TGCAGTGCTCCAAGCGGGACAGAGTTCTTC
NA	TRBV6-5	TRBJ2-7	NA	CASSYRGDYEQYF	TGTGCCAGCAGTTACCGCGGGGACTACGAGCAGTACTTC
TRBD1	TRBV5-1	TRBJ2-2	few	CASSLGGQAVLFF	TGCGCCAGCAGCTTGGGGGGACAGGCCGTGCTGTTTTTT
TRBD1	TRBV28	TRBJ1-4	NA	CASSLDRGDEKLFF	TGTGCCAGCAGTCTGGACAGGGGTGATGAAAAACTGTTTTTT
TRBD2	TRBV27	TRBJ2-1	few	CAISTSGAYNEQFF	TGTGCCATCTCAACTAGCGGGGCCTACAATGAGCAGTTCTTC
NA	TRBV2	TRBJ2-5	few	CASRAGTEETQYF	TGTGCCAGCAGAGCCGGGACTGAGGAGACCCAGTACTTC
TRBD2	TRBV29-1	TRBJ2-7	few	CSVGWGDYREQYF	TGCAGCGTTGGTTGGGGGGACTATCGCGAGCAGTACTTC
TRBD1	TRBV4-1	TRBJ1-1	NA	CASSQTSTGITFF	TGCGCCAGCAGCCAGACTTCGACAGGGATAACTTTCTTT
NA	TRBV4-1	TRBJ2-1	NA	CASSPLGLSQWHNEQFF	TGCGCCAGCAGTCCCCTGGGCCTGTCGCAGTGGCACAATGAGCAGTTCTTC
TRBD2	TRBV28	TRBJ2-5	few	CASSQTSPQETQYF	TGTGCCAGCAGCCAGACTAGCCCCCAAGAGACCCAGTACTTC
NA	TRBV5-6	TRBJ1-1	NA	CASSLKQITEAFF	TGTGCCAGCAGCTTGAAACAGATCACTGAAGCTTTCTTT
NA	TRBV6-1	TRBJ2-1	NA	CASSGGFYNEQFF	TGTGCCAGCAGTGGGGGGTTCTACAATGAGCAGTTCTTC
TRBD1	TRBV9	TRBJ2-7	once	CASSVKGDRSSYEQYF	TGTGCCAGCAGCGTCAAGGGGGACAGGAGTTCCTACGAGCAGTACTTC
TRBD2	TRBV3-1	TRBJ2-4	NA	CASSPSGGAFDIQYF	TGTGCCAGCAGCCCTAGCGGGGGGGCTTTTGACATTCAGTACTTC
NA	TRBV6-2/TRBV6-3	TRBJ2-7	NA	CASRSGSEQYF	TGTGCCAGCAGGTCGGGGTCCGAGCAGTACTTC
TRBD1	TRBV7-9	TRBJ2-5	NA	CASSLGWDRGNNEQYF	TGTGCCAGCAGCTTAGGTTGGGACAGGGGGAACAATGAGCAGTACTTC
TRBD2	TRBV20-1	TRBJ2-5	NA	CSARLGLAGQETQYF	TGCAGTGCTAGGTTAGGGCTAGCGGGACAAGAGACCCAGTACTTC
NA	TRBV4-2	TRBJ2-7	NA	CASAQGLVYEQYF	TGTGCCAGCGCGCAGGGGTTGGTCTACGAGCAGTACTTC
NA	TRBV20-1	TRBJ1-2	NA	CSAKTQAGHGYTF	TGCAGTGCTAAGACTCAGGCGGGTCACGGTTACACCTTC
NA	TRBV6-2/TRBV6-3	TRBJ2-5	NA	CASSADRTVFGIGTQYF	TGTGCCAGCAGTGCCGACCGGACAGTTTTTGGCATTGGGACCCAGTACTTC
TRBD2	TRBV20-1	TRBJ2-5	NA	CSARDPLTAGGKTQYF	TGCAGTGCTAGAGATCCCCTCACAGCGGGGGGAAAGACCCAGTACTTC
TRBD1	TRBV2	TRBJ2-4	NA	CASSEEYGGMRQGLVVAIQYF	TGTGCCAGCAGTGAAGAATATGGGGGTATGAGACAGGGGCTTGTGGTAGCCATTCAGTACTTC
NA	TRBV6-2/TRBV6-3	TRBJ2-1	few	CASISDEGGRYNEQFF	TGTGCCAGCATCTCCGATGAGGGGGGGAGATACAATGAGCAGTTCTTC
NA	TRBV10-1	TRBJ2-3	NA	CASSETGKWTDTQYF	TGCGCCAGCAGTGAGACTGGGAAATGGACAGATACGCAGTATTTT
TRBD1	TRBV4-1	TRBJ2-7	NA	CASSQLPPGQGAYEQYF	TGCGCCAGCAGCCAACTACCACCGGGACAGGGGGCCTACGAGCAGTACTTC
NA	TRBV7-9	TRBJ2-1	NA	CASSSGDGEQSGEQFF	TGTGCCAGCAGCTCGGGGGACGGAGAACAGAGTGGTGAGCAGTTCTTC
NA	TRBV7-9	TRBJ2-1	NA	CASSRPHREHEQFF	TGTGCCAGCAGCCGCCCCCACAGGGAGCATGAGCAGTTCTTC
TRBD2	TRBV6-1	TRBJ2-2	NA	CASALGLAGGGLDTGELFF	TGTGCCAGCGCCCTTGGACTAGCGGGAGGCGGCTTGGACACCGGGGAGCTGTTTTTT
TRBD1	TRBV12-3/TRBV12-4	TRBJ1-2	NA	CASSNSRDRGRQGYTF	TGTGCCAGCAGTAATAGCCGGGACAGGGGGCGGCAAGGCTACACCTTC
NA	TRBV27	TRBJ2-1	NA	CASSLGLGGLVDEQFF	TGTGCCAGCAGTTTAGGGCTCGGGGGTTTAGTGGATGAGCAGTTCTTC
TRBD2	TRBV7-2	TRBJ2-5	few	CASSPPGTAGGQETQYF	TGTGCCAGCAGCCCCCCGGGCACAGCGGGGGGCCAAGAGACCCAGTACTTC
NA	TRBV3-1	TRBJ2-4	NA	CASSQGRRPKNIQYF	TGTGCCAGCAGCCAAGGGCGGCGGCCCAAAAACATTCAGTACTTC
NA	TRBV6-5	TRBJ2-1	few	CASSYSGRGIYNEQFF	TGTGCCAGCAGTTACTCCGGAAGGGGGATATACAATGAGCAGTTCTTC
NA	TRBV7-6	TRBJ2-3	NA	CASRRVTTDTQYF	TGTGCCAGCAGGAGGGTAACTACAGATACGCAGTATTTT
NA	TRBV3-1	TRBJ2-1	NA	CASTLGGWGEQFF	TGTGCCAGCACCCTGGGGGGCTGGGGTGAGCAGTTCTTC
TRBD2	TRBV20-1	TRBJ2-1	few	CSARSGTSDNNEQFF	TGCAGTGCTCGTTCCGGGACTAGCGACAACAATGAGCAGTTCTTC
TRBD2	TRBV29-1	TRBJ2-7	NA	CSVEGVAGVNEQYF	TGCAGCGTTGAAGGTGTAGCGGGAGTCAATGAGCAGTACTTC
NA	TRBV20-1	TRBJ2-1	NA	CSVHEQFF	TGCAGTGTTCATGAGCAGTTCTTC
NA	TRBV7-2	TRBJ2-6	few	CASIPRTGQLSGANVLTF	TGTGCCAGCATCCCCCGGACTGGACAACTCTCTGGGGCCAACGTCCTGACTTTC
NA	TRBV12-3/TRBV12-4	TRBJ1-2	NA	CAFIGGTEGYTF	TGTGCCTTCATTGGGGGGACGGAGGGCTACACCTTC
TRBD2	TRBV27	TRBJ2-1	few	CASRPPGLAPYNEQFF	TGTGCCAGCAGACCCCCGGGACTAGCTCCATACAATGAGCAGTTCTTC
TRBD2	TRBV5-6	TRBJ2-1	NA	CASSLGRGTLYNEQFF	TGTGCCAGCAGCTTGGGGCGGGGGACCCTTTACAATGAGCAGTTCTTC
TRBD2	TRBV5-1	TRBJ2-5	few	CASSWGTGLAEETQYF	TGCGCCAGCAGCTGGGGGACCGGACTAGCTGAAGAGACCCAGTACTTC